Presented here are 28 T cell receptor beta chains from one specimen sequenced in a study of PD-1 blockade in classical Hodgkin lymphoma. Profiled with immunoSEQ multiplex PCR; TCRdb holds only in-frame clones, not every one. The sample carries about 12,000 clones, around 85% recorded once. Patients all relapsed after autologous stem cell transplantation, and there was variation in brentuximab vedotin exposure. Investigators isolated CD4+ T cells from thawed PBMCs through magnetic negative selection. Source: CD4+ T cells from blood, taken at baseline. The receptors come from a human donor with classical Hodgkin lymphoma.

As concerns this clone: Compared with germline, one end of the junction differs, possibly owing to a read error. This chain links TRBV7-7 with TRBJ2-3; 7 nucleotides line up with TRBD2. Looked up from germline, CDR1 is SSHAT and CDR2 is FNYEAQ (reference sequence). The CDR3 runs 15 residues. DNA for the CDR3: TGTGCTAGCAGTTCTAGCGGTTTAAGCACAGATACGCAGTATTTT. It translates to CASSSSGLSTDTQYF.

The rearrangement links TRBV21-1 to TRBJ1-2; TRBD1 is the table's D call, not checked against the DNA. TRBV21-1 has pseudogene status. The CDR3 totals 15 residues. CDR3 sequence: CASSKGGQMNYGYTF. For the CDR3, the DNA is TGTGCCAGCAGCAAAGGCGGACAGATGAACTATGGCTACACCTTC.

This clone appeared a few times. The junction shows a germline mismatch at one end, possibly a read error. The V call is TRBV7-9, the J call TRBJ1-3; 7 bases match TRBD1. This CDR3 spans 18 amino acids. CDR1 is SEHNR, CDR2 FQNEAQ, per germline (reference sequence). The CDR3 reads CASSLPEDRPRSGTTIYF. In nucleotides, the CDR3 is TGTGCCAGCAGCTTACCCGAGGACAGGCCGCGCTCTGGAACCACCATATATTTT.

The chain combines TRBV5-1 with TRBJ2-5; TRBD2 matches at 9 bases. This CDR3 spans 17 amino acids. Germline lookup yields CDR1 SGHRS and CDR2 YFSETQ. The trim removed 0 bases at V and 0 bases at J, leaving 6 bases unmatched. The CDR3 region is CASSLDLAGTYQETQYF. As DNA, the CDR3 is TGCGCCAGCAGCTTGGATCTAGCGGGGACTTACCAAGAGACCCAGTACTTC.

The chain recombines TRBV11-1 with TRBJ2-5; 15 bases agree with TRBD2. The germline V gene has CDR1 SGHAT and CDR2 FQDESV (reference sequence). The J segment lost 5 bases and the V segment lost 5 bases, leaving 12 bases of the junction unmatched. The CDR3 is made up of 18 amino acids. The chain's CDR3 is CASSLWTSGGVLAETQYF. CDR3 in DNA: TGTGCCAGCAGCCTCTGGACTAGCGGGGGGGTCCTTGCTGAGACCCAGTACTTC.

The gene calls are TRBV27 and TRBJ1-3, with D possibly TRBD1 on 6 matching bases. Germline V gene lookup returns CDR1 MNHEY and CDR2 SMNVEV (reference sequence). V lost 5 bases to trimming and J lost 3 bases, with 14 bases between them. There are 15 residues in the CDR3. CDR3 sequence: CASSTTGHFGNTIYF. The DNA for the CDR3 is TGTGCCAGCAGTACCACGGGACACTTTGGAAACACCATATATTTT.

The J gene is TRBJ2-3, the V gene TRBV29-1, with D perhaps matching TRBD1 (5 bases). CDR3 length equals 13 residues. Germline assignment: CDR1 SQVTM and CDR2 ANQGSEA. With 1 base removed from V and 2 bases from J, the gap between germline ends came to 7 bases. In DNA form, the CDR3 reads TGCAGCGTTGAAGTAGGGGTCACAGATACGCAGTATTTT. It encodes CSVEVGVTDTQYF.

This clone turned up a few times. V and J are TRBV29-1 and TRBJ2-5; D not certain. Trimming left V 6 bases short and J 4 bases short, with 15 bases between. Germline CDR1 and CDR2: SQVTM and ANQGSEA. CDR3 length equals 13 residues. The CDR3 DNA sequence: TGCAGCGTCGATGACTCGCAAGTAGAGACCCAGTACTTC. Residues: CSVDDSQVETQYF.

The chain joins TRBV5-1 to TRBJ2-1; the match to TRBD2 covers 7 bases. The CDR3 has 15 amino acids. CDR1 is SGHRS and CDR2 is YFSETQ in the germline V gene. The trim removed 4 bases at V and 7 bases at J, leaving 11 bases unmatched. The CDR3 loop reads CASSVGGSQFNEQFF. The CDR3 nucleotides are TGCGCCAGCAGCGTGGGGGGGTCTCAGTTTAATGAGCAGTTCTTC.

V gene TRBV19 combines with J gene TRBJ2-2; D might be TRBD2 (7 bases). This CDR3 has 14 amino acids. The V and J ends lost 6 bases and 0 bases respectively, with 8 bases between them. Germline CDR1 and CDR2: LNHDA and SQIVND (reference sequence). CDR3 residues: CASRGGANTGELFF. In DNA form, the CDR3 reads TGTGCCAGTAGAGGGGGGGCGAACACCGGGGAGCTGTTTTTT.

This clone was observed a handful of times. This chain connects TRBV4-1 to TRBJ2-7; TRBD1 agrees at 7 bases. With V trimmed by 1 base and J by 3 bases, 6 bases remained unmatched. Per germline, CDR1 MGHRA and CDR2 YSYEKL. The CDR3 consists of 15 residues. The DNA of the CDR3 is TGCGCCAGCAGCCAAGCCGACAGGGTGGGCTACGAGCAGTACTTC. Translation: CASSQADRVGYEQYF.

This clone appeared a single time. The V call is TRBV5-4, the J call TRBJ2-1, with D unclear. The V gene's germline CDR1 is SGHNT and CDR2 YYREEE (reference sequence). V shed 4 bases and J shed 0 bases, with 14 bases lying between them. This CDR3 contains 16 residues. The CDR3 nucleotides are TGTGCCAGCAGCCCGGGTGGGCTTTTCTCCTACAATGAGCAGTTCTTC. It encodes CASSPGGLFSYNEQFF.

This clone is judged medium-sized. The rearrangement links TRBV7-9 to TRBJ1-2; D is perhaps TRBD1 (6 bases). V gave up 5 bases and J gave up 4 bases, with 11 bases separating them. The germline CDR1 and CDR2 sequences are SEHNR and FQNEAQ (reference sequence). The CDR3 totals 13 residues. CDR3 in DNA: TGTGCCAGCAGCCCACAGGGACCCTATGGCTACACCTTC. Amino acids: CASSPQGPYGYTF.

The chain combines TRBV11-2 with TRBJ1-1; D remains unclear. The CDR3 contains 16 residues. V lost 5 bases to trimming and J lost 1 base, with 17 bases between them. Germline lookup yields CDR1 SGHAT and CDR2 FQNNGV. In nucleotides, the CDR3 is TGTGCCAGCAGCAAAGCGGCCTGGACGGCGAACACTGAAGCTTTCTTT. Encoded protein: CASSKAAWTANTEAFF.

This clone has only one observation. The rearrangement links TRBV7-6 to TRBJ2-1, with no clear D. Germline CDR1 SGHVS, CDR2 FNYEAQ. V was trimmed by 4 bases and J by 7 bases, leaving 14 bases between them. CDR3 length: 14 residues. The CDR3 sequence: CASSSPGRKNEQFF. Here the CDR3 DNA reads TGTGCCAGCAGCTCTCCAGGCCGCAAAAATGAGCAGTTCTTC.

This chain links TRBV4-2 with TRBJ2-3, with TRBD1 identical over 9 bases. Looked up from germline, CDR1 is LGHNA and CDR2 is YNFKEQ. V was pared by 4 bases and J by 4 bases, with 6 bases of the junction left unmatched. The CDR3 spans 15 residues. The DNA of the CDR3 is TGTGCCAGCAGCCCTGGGGGACAGGGAGCAGATACGCAGTATTTT. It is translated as CASSPGGQGADTQYF.

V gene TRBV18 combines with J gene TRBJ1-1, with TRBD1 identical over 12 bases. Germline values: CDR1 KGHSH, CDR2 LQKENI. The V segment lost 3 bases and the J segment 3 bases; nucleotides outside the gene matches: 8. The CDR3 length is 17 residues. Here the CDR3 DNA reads TGTGCCAGCTCACCGTCCGGGACAGGGGGCCCGGACACTGAAGCTTTCTTT. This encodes CASSPSGTGGPDTEAFF. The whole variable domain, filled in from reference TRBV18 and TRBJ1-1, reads NAGVMQNPRHLVRRRGQEARLRCSPMKGHSHVYWYRQLPEEGLKFMVYLQKENIIDESGMPKERFSAEFPKEGPSILRIQQVVRGDSAAYFCASSPSGTGGPDTEAFFGQGTRLTVV.

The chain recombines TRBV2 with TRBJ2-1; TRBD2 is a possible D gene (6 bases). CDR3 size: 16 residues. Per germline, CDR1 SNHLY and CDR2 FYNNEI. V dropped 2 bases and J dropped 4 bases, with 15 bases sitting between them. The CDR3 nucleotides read TGTGCCAGCAGTGAAAAGCGGGCGGCTGATTACAATGAGCAGTTCTTC. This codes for CASSEKRAADYNEQFF.

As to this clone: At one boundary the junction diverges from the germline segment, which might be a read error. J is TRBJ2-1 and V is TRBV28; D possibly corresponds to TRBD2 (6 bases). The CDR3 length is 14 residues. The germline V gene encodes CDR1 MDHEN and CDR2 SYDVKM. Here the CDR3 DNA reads TGTACCAGCAGGGTGGGGGGTTCCTACAATGAGCAGTTCTTC. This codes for CTSRVGGSYNEQFF.

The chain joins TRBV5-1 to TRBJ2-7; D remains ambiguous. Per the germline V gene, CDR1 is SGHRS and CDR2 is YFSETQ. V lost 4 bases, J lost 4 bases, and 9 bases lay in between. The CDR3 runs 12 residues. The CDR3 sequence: CASSTDGYEQYF. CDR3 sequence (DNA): TGCGCCAGCAGCACGGACGGATACGAGCAGTACTTC.

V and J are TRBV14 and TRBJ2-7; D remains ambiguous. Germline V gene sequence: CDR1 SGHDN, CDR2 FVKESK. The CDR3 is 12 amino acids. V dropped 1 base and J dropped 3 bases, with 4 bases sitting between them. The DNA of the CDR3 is TGTGCCAGCAGCCAAGTGGGCTACGAGCAGTACTTC. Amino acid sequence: CASSQVGYEQYF.

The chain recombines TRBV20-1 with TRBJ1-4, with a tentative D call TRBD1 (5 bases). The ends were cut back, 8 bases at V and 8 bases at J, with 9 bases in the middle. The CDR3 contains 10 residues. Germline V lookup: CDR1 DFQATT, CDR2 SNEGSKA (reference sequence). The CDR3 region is CSPKGEKLFF. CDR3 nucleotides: TGCAGTCCGAAGGGGGAAAAACTGTTTTTT.

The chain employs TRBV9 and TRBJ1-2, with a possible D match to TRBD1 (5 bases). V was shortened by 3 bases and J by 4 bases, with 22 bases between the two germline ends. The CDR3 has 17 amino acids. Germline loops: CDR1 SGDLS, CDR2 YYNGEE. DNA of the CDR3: TGTGCCAGCAGCGCGGGACCGTCTAGGGACTATGGCTATGGCTACACCTTC. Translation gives CASSAGPSRDYGYGYTF.

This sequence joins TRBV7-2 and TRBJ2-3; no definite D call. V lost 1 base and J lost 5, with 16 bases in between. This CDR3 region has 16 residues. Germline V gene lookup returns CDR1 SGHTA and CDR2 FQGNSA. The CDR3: CASSLGTSRYGDTQYF. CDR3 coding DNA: TGTGCCAGCAGCTTAGGTACTTCCAGGTATGGAGATACGCAGTATTTT.

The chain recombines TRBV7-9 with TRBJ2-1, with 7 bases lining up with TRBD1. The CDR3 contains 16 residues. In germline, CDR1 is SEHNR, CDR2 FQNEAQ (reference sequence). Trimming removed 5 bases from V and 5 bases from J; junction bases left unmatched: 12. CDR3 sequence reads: CASSIIMGDRDNEQFF. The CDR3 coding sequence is TGTGCCAGCAGCATAATTATGGGGGACAGAGACAATGAGCAGTTCTTC.

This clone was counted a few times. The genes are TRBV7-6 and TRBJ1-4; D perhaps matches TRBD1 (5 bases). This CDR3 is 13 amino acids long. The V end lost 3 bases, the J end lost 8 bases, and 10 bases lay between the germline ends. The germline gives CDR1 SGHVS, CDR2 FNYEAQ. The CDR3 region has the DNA TGTGCCAGCAGCTTGCAGGGAGACGAAAAACTGTTTTTT. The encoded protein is CASSLQGDEKLFF.

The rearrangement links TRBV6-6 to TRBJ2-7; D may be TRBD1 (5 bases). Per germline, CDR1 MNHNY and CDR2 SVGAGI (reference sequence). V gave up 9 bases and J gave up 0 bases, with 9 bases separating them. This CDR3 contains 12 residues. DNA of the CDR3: TGTGCCAGTTCGACAGCCTCCTACGAGCAGTACTTC. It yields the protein CASSTASYEQYF.

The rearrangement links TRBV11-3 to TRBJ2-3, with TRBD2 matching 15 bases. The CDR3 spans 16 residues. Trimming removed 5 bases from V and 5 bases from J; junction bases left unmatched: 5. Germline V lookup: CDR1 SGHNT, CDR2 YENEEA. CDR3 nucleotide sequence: TGTGCCAGCAGCCCGCGGACTAGCGGGGGGGGAGATACGCAGTATTTT. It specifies CASSPRTSGGGDTQYF.